These 32 T cell receptor beta chains share one sample of origin, sequenced in a study of CD8+CD57+ T cells in acquired aplastic anemia. Previously, flow cytometry had revealed CD8+CD57+ cell expansion in the patients chosen for sequencing. For CDR3 and TCR beta VDJ profiling, genomic DNA was the template used. TCRdb reanalysed the reads using MiXCR and keeps one entry per CDR3 protein. This sample carries just over 150,000 distinct CDR3 sequences, 40% to 60% of them seen once, and the ten largest clones take about 31%. Sequencing was performed on sorted CD4+, CD8+, or CD8+CD57+ T cells (not recorded which) from PBMCs. Receptor source: a human donor with aplastic anemia.

The chain recombines TRBV3-1 with TRBJ2-7, with D maybe TRBD2 (6 bases). CDR1 and CDR2 (germline): LGHDT, YNNKEL (reference sequence). V gave up 0 bases and J gave up 3 bases, with 18 bases separating them. There are 17 residues in the CDR3. This CDR3 reads CASSQDNGERANYEQYF. CDR3 DNA: TGTGCCAGCAGCCAAGATAATGGGGAGCGGGCGAACTACGAGCAGTACTTC.

The rearrangement uses TRBV20-1 and TRBJ1-2, with TRBD1 matching 8 bases. Germline trimming cut 5 bases from V and 3 bases from J; bases unmatched to any gene: 14. CDR3 length: 16 residues. Germline CDR1 DFQATT, CDR2 SNEGSKA (reference sequence). CDR3 DNA sequence: TGCAGTGCTCCAGGACAGACAGGGGCCCATTACTATGGCTACACCTTC. Translating gives CSAPGQTGAHYYGYTF.

The rearrangement uses TRBV20-1 and TRBJ2-7; 7 positions match TRBD2. The V segment lost 1 base and the J segment 6 bases; nucleotides outside the gene matches: 6. Germline V lookup: CDR1 DFQATT, CDR2 SNEGSKA (reference sequence). This CDR3 comprises 13 residues. CDR3 nucleotide sequence: TGCAGTGCTAGAGGTCAGGGAGGGATCGAGCAGTACTTC. Translating gives CSARGQGGIEQYF.

As DNA, the CDR3 is TGTGCCAGCAGTGATCCCGGGACAGGGGCTGCTGAAGCTTTCTTT. Translating it yields CASSDPGTGAAEAFF. The chain links TRBV25-1 to TRBJ1-1, with TRBD1 identical over 10 bases. Germline CDR1 is MGHDK and CDR2 is SYGVNS. The CDR3 is 15 amino acids. V dropped 3 bases and J dropped 6; count of bases not matched to a gene: 7.

The rearrangement joins TRBV11-2 to TRBJ2-3; 8 nucleotides match TRBD2. The CDR3 runs 17 residues. Germline V gives CDR1 SGHAT, CDR2 FQNNGV. Unmatched junction bases numbered 10, after V lost 1 base and J lost 4 bases. In nucleotides, the CDR3 is TGTGCCAGCAGCTTAGGACCGGGAGGGCCCGTAGCAGATACGCAGTATTTT. Residues: CASSLGPGGPVADTQYF.

This clonotype was observed a single time. V usage is TRBV7-2 and J usage is TRBJ1-3; no clear D. The CDR3 has 12 residues. CDR1 and CDR2 (germline): SGHTA, FQGNSA. The V gene lost 5 bases and the J gene lost 1 base, with 3 bases spanning the gap. CDR3 sequence: CASSRSGNTIYF. The CDR3 DNA reads TGTGCCAGCAGCAGATCTGGAAACACCATATATTTT.

J is TRBJ1-1 and V is TRBV6-1, with 8 bases aligning to TRBD1. The CDR3 loop spans 13 amino acids. Germline lookup yields CDR1 MNHNS and CDR2 SASEGT. Unmatched junction bases numbered 3, after V lost 4 bases and J lost 5 bases. The CDR3 protein is CASSGTGGTEAFF. The CDR3 DNA reads TGTGCCAGCAGTGGAACAGGGGGAACTGAAGCTTTCTTT.

The chain couples TRBV6-2 or TRBV6-3 to TRBJ2-1; 11 nucleotides line up with TRBD1. The trim removed 2 bases at V and 7 bases at J, leaving 4 bases unmatched. The CDR3 runs to 15 residues. Germline V gene sequence: CDR1 MNHEY, CDR2 SVGEGT. The CDR3 DNA reads as TGTGCCAGCAGTTACAAGGACAGGGGGCAAAATGAGCAGTTCTTC. Translating it yields CASSYKDRGQNEQFF.

This clonotype occurred many times. The chain couples TRBV24-1 to TRBJ1-5; no clear D. The CDR3 loop spans 17 amino acids. Germline V lookup: CDR1 KGHDR, CDR2 SFDVKD. Trimming took 0 bases from V and 4 from J, leaving 15 bases between them. The CDR3 DNA reads TGTGCCACCAGTGATTTGCCTTGGGCCTCCACGAATCAGCCCCAGCATTTT. Translating gives CATSDLPWASTNQPQHF.

The CDR3 nucleotides are TGTGCCAGCAGCCTTCGACTAACGGGGGCGAACACCGGGGAGCTGTTTTTT. Amino acid sequence: CASSLRLTGANTGELFF. The V call is TRBV14, the J call TRBJ2-2, with D perhaps matching TRBD2 (6 bases). There are 17 residues in the CDR3. CDR1 and CDR2 from the germline V gene are SGHDN and FVKESK. V shed 4 bases and J shed 0 bases, with 15 bases lying between them.

The chain combines TRBV7-2 with TRBJ2-7; maybe TRBD1 (6 bases). This CDR3 has 13 amino acids. Deletions cut 5 bases from V and 3 bases from J, with 11 bases between. CDR1 is SGHTA and CDR2 is FQGNSA in the germline V gene. CDR3 region: CASSRLQGYEQYF. The CDR3 DNA sequence: TGTGCCAGCAGCCGGTTACAGGGCTACGAGCAGTACTTC.

This clonotype was detected only a few times. V and J are TRBV15 and TRBJ2-1; D uncertain. V gave up 3 bases and J gave up 2 bases, with 11 bases separating them. Looked up from germline, CDR1 is LNHNV and CDR2 is YYDKDF (reference sequence). CDR3 length: 15 residues. The CDR3 region has the DNA TGTGCCACCAGCAGGACGGAAGAGGCCTACAATGAGCAGTTCTTC. The encoded protein is CATSRTEEAYNEQFF.

Ten or more counts support this clonotype. The rearrangement links TRBV10-2 to TRBJ2-7; no firm D call. V was shortened by 0 bases and J by 3 bases, with 6 bases between the two germline ends. This CDR3 spans 13 amino acids. Per the germline V gene, CDR1 is WSHSY and CDR2 is SAAADI. The CDR3 loop reads CASSESPFYEQYF. The CDR3 nucleotides read TGCGCCAGCAGTGAGTCGCCGTTCTACGAGCAGTACTTC.

The rearrangement links TRBV5-6 to TRBJ2-7, with TRBD1 as a possible D gene (6 bases). This CDR3 has 16 residues. The germline gives CDR1 SGHDT, CDR2 YYEEEE. Between the trimmed V and J ends, which lost 0 bases and 4 bases, there was a span of 17 bases. The CDR3 loop is CASSLGLQGGPYEQYF. The CDR3 region has the DNA TGTGCCAGCAGCTTGGGGTTACAGGGCGGACCTTACGAGCAGTACTTC.

Only one count was recorded for this clonotype. The rearrangement joins TRBV20-1 to TRBJ2-7; 13 nucleotides agree with TRBD2. CDR3 length equals 15 residues. Germline loops: CDR1 DFQATT, CDR2 SNEGSKA (reference sequence). V trimming: 3 bases; J trimming: 4 bases; junction bases outside the gene matches: 6. The DNA for the CDR3 is TGCAGTGCTAGTTACACTAGCGGGGGGGCTTACGAGCAGTACTTC. This gives the protein CSASYTSGGAYEQYF.

The chain has TRBV29-1 and TRBJ1-1; D is possibly TRBD1 (6 bases). CDR1 is SQVTM and CDR2 is ANQGSEA in the germline V gene. Trimming left V 6 bases short and J 2 bases short, with 13 bases between. This CDR3 has 13 residues. The CDR3 region is CSVGGGFNTEAFF. CDR3 in DNA: TGCAGCGTGGGTGGGGGCTTTAACACTGAAGCTTTCTTT. The whole variable domain, filled in from reference TRBV29-1 and TRBJ1-1, reads SAVISQKPSRDICQRGTSLTIQCQVDSQVTMMFWYRQQPGQSLTLIATANQGSEATYESGFVIDKFPISRPNLTFSTLTVSNMSPEDSSIYLCSVGGGFNTEAFFGQGTRLTVV.

The chain carries TRBV15 and TRBJ2-7; TRBD2 might be the D (6 bases). The CDR3 covers 12 residues. CDR1 LNHNV and CDR2 YYDKDF come from the germline V gene (reference sequence). V dropped 0 bases and J dropped 9 bases, with 9 bases sitting between them. CDR3 sequence: CATSRDMRGQYF. The DNA of the CDR3 is TGTGCCACCAGCAGAGATATGCGGGGGCAGTACTTC.

In its sample, this clonotype was seen many times. The chain couples TRBV24-1 to TRBJ2-3; possible D gene TRBD2, 5 bases. The length of the CDR3 is 14 residues. V lost 5 bases and J 2 bases, leaving 10 bases between the germline ends. The germline gives CDR1 KGHDR, CDR2 SFDVKD. DNA for the CDR3: TGTGCCACCAGTGTGCGAGGGTTCACAGATACGCAGTATTTT. Its protein is CATSVRGFTDTQYF.

Only a few counts were recorded for this clonotype. This chain uses TRBV25-1 with TRBJ1-6, with a possible D match to TRBD1 (5 bases). The CDR3 runs to 14 residues. The V gene lost 6 bases and the J gene lost 10 bases, with 16 bases spanning the gap. CDR1 and CDR2 from the germline V gene are MGHDK and SYGVNS. This chain's CDR3 is CASRARDQGSPLHF. Here the CDR3 DNA reads TGTGCCAGCAGGGCGAGGGATCAGGGCTCACCCCTCCACTTT.

This clonotype showed up many times. V and J are TRBV29-1 and TRBJ1-4; 9 nucleotides line up with TRBD1. The CDR3 runs to 13 residues. Germline trimming cut 6 bases from V and 5 bases from J; bases unmatched to any gene: 4. Germline V gene data show CDR1 as SQVTM and CDR2 as ANQGSEA. The CDR3: CSVYTGGNEKLFF. Written as DNA, the CDR3 is TGCAGCGTCTACACAGGGGGCAATGAAAAACTGTTTTTT. Variable domain in full (rest from reference TRBV29-1 and TRBJ1-4): SAVISQKPSRDICQRGTSLTIQCQVDSQVTMMFWYRQQPGQSLTLIATANQGSEATYESGFVIDKFPISRPNLTFSTLTVSNMSPEDSSIYLCSVYTGGNEKLFFGSGTQLSVL.

In this sample, this clonotype turned up many times. The V gene is TRBV7-9, the J gene TRBJ1-2; D unclear. CDR1 and CDR2 (germline): SEHNR, FQNEAQ (reference sequence). CDR3 length equals 13 residues. V shed 5 bases and J shed 4 bases, with 11 bases lying between them. CDR3 in amino acids: CASSPRTGYGYTF. The DNA for the CDR3 is TGTGCCAGCAGCCCAAGAACTGGCTATGGCTACACCTTC.

The CDR3 here is CASTLTGRGTGELFF. The DNA for the CDR3 is TGTGCCAGCACCCTGACAGGGAGGGGCACCGGGGAGCTGTTTTTT. The genes are TRBV12-3 or TRBV12-4 and TRBJ2-2; D is possibly TRBD1 or TRBD2 (7 bases each). The CDR3 is made up of 15 amino acids. V dropped 7 bases and J dropped 4 bases, with 16 bases sitting between them.

The rearrangement links TRBV6-1 to TRBJ2-7, with a weak D call TRBD1 (6 bases). Germline-derived CDR1 and CDR2 are MNHNS and SASEGT. Trimming stripped 4 bases from V and 0 bases from J, with 16 bases between. This CDR3 comprises 16 residues. This CDR3 reads CASSVPEGVSSYEQYF. The CDR3 DNA reads as TGTGCCAGCAGTGTCCCCGAGGGGGTGAGCTCCTACGAGCAGTACTTC.

CDR3 region: CAAGDRGLRNGYTF. The CDR3 DNA reads as TGTGCCGCGGGGGACAGGGGGCTTCGGAATGGCTACACCTTC. The chain combines TRBV24-1 with TRBJ1-2; TRBD1 matches at 12 bases. This CDR3 spans 14 amino acids. Looked up from germline, CDR1 is KGHDR and CDR2 is SFDVKD. Trimming removed 12 bases from V and 6 bases from J; junction bases left unmatched: 10.

In this sample, this clonotype turned up many times. V usage is TRBV15 and J usage is TRBJ1-2; D is perhaps TRBD1 (6 bases). Between the trimmed V and J ends, which lost 2 bases and 7 bases, there was a span of 11 bases. There are 13 residues in the CDR3. CDR1 and CDR2 (germline): LNHNV, YYDKDF (reference sequence). CDR3 sequence: CATSRQGMGGYTF. The CDR3 nucleotides are TGTGCCACCAGCAGACAGGGGATGGGTGGCTACACCTTC.

This clonotype was observed a handful of times. This rearrangement joins TRBV12-3 or TRBV12-4 to TRBJ1-1; D not certain. The CDR3 is 13 amino acids. V was pared by 1 base and J by 4 bases, with 7 bases between. In DNA, the CDR3 is TGTGCCAGCAGTTTAGGAGGGCCCACTGAAGCTTTCTTT. This gives the protein CASSLGGPTEAFF.

J is TRBJ1-5 and V is TRBV15; D gene uncertain. From germline, CDR1 is LNHNV and CDR2 YYDKDF (reference sequence). The CDR3 loop spans 14 amino acids. V dropped 6 bases and J dropped 0 bases, with 9 bases sitting between them. The CDR3 here is CATSEFSSNQPQHF. The CDR3 bases are TGTGCCACCAGTGAGTTCTCTAGCAATCAGCCCCAGCATTTT.

This clonotype showed up many times. The V call is TRBV10-3, the J call TRBJ2-7; D is possibly TRBD1 or TRBD2 (5 bases each). Per the germline V gene, CDR1 is ENHRY and CDR2 is SYGVKD. V gave up 4 bases and J gave up 2 bases, with 12 bases separating them. The CDR3 extends over 14 amino acids. The CDR3 sequence is CAISAAGTPYEQYF. The DNA for the CDR3 is TGTGCCATCAGTGCTGCAGGGACCCCCTACGAGCAGTACTTC.

The chain employs TRBV5-4 and TRBJ2-1; a weak D match, TRBD1 (6 bases). Trimming left V 0 bases short and J 8 bases short, with 21 bases between. Germline CDR1 and CDR2: SGHNT and YYREEE (reference sequence). This CDR3 is built from 17 residues. The DNA of the CDR3 is TGTGCCAGCAGCTTGGGTACAGGGAGTTCGGGTGCGTATGAGCAGTTCTTC. Protein product: CASSLGTGSSGAYEQFF.

V and J are TRBV24-1 and TRBJ1-2, with D possibly matching TRBD1 (5 bases). The CDR3 covers 13 residues. Germline lookup yields CDR1 KGHDR and CDR2 SFDVKD. The V end lost 7 bases, the J end lost 4 bases, and 12 bases lay between the germline ends. This CDR3 is CATSYRSGYGYTF. CDR3 sequence (DNA): TGTGCCACCAGCTACAGGAGCGGCTATGGCTACACCTTC.

The CDR3: CASSESDYEQYF. The CDR3 region has the DNA TGTGCCAGCAGCGAGTCAGACTACGAGCAGTACTTC. The chain recombines TRBV14 with TRBJ2-7; D remains unclear. The CDR3 contains 12 residues. CDR1 is SGHDN, CDR2 FVKESK, per germline. The V end was cut by 5 bases, the J end by 3 bases, with 8 bases between.

This clonotype was recorded many times. The V call is TRBV11-2, the J call TRBJ2-7; perhaps TRBD1 as D (5 bases). V lost 1 base and J lost 0, with 10 bases in between. Germline values: CDR1 SGHAT, CDR2 FQNNGV. The CDR3 length is 15 residues. The CDR3 DNA follows: TGTGCCAGCAGCTTAGGGACATATAGCTCCTACGAGCAGTACTTC. This gives the protein CASSLGTYSSYEQYF. The full variable domain, in which reference TRBV11-2 and TRBJ2-7 provide the parts outside the CDR3, is EAGVAQSPRYKIIEKRQSVAFWCNPISGHATLYWYQQILGQGPKLLIQFQNNGVVDDSQLPKDRFSAERLKGVDSTLKIQPAKLEDSAVYLCASSLGTYSSYEQYFGPGTRLTVT.